The 7 T cell receptor beta chains reported below all come from one sample, sequenced in a study of cytomegalovirus exposure and HLA in healthy donors. Primers: 60 Vbeta forward and 13 Jbeta reverse. TCRdb's copy holds only in-frame clones and misses some; the assay was immunoSEQ multiplex PCR. The table includes more than 80,000 clones, around 64% detected once. The sample consisted of PBMCs. These receptors were taken from a man aged 60-69 years in good health and CMV-seronegative.

The chain has TRBV2 and TRBJ1-1; D not resolved. Germline CDR1 SNHLY, CDR2 FYNNEI. Trimming shortened V by 2 bases and J by 7 bases, and 8 bases separated the two germline ends. CDR3 length equals 12 residues. The CDR3 DNA is TGTGCCAGCAGTGAATGGCAATTTGAAGCTTTCTTT. This encodes CASSEWQFEAFF.

The chain has TRBV6-5 and TRBJ2-4; the match to TRBD1 covers 12 bases. The CDR3 covers 15 residues. Germline CDR1 reads MNHEY; CDR2 reads SVGAGI. V trimming: 1 base; J trimming: 6 bases; junction bases outside the gene matches: 1. CDR3 nucleotide sequence: TGTGCCAGCAGTTACTTGGGACAGGGGGCAAACATTCAGTACTTC. Its protein product is CASSYLGQGANIQYF.

This sequence joins TRBV29-1 and TRBJ1-1; D uncertain. The CDR3 has 11 residues. V lost 4 bases and J 5 bases, leaving 8 bases between the germline ends. Germline V gene data show CDR1 as SQVTM and CDR2 as ANQGSEA. The CDR3 reads CSVAHSTEAFF. CDR3 sequence (DNA): TGCAGCGTTGCTCACAGTACTGAAGCTTTCTTT.

The chain employs TRBV6-5 and TRBJ2-3; D not resolved. Germline CDR1 is MNHEY and CDR2 is SVGAGI. V gave up 2 bases and J gave up 7 bases, with 10 bases separating them. The CDR3 loop spans 13 amino acids. DNA of the CDR3: TGTGCCAGCAGTTACGGGCCCCAGTATACGCAGTATTTT. Its protein is CASSYGPQYTQYF.

The chain has TRBV28 and TRBJ2-1; 9 nucleotides align to TRBD2. Germline V gives CDR1 MDHEN, CDR2 SYDVKM. Trimming at V came to 5 bases and at J to 7 bases, leaving 9 bases not matched to a gene. There are 15 residues in the CDR3. CDR3 sequence (DNA): TGTGCCAGCAGTCAGACTAGCGGCCACGGTAATGAGCAGTTCTTC. Amino acids: CASSQTSGHGNEQFF.

This clone was counted between two and nine times. The rearrangement joins TRBV19 to TRBJ2-7; 11 nucleotides agree with TRBD1. Germline assignment: CDR1 LNHDA and CDR2 SQIVND (reference sequence). V trimming: 5 bases; J trimming: 4 bases; junction bases outside the gene matches: 7. This CDR3 spans 15 amino acids. Written as DNA, the CDR3 is TGTGCCAGTAGTTCCCGGACAGGGGGCAAGTACGAGCAGTACTTC. This gives the protein CASSSRTGGKYEQYF.

The rearrangement joins TRBV4-1 to TRBJ2-5; perhaps TRBD2 as D (6 bases). CDR3 length: 14 residues. Trimming removed 4 bases at V and 3 bases at J, with 12 bases between. Per the germline V gene, CDR1 is MGHRA and CDR2 is YSYEKL. The CDR3 DNA reads TGCGCCAGCAGCCGGGGGACTGTAGAAGAGACCCAGTACTTC. Its protein product is CASSRGTVEETQYF.